This T cell receptor (beta chain) is drawn from a study of blood T cells in healthy people across ages. Germline V gives CDR1 SGHRS, CDR2 YFSETQ. This CDR3 region has 14 residues. The V gene end was trimmed by 3 bases and the J gene end by 6 bases; junction bases not matched to a gene: 6. For the second PCR, which ran for about 7 to 12 cycles, a sample-barcoded 5' primer and a J-beta primer mix were used. MiXCR, applied by TCRdb to the 5' RACE reads, yields one record per CDR3 protein. This table has about 800,000 distinct CDR3 sequences, 55% to 75% appearing once. Donors ranged from 6 to 90 years old and were healthy Caucasians in Russia.

Sequencing input: blood. The chain links TRBV5-1 to TRBJ2-1; 7 nucleotides match TRBD1. The source of this sequence is a man younger than 45 in good health. The CDR3 DNA reads TGCGCCAGCAGCTATCGACAGGGAATCAATGAGCAGTTCTTC. Protein sequence: CASSYRQGINEQFF.